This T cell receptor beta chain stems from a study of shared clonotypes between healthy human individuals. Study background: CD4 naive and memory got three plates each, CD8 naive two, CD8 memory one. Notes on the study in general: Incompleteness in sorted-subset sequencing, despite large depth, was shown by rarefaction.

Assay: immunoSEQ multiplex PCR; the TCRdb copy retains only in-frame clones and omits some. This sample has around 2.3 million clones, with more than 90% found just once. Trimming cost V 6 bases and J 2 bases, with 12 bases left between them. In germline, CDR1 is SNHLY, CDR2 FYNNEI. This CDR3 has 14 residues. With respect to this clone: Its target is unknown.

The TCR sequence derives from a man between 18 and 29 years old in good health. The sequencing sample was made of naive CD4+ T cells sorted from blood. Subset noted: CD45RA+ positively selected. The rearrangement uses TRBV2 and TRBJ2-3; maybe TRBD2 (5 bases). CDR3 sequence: CASRVGVTTDTQYF. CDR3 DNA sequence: TGTGCCAGCAGAGTCGGGGTAACCACAGATACGCAGTATTTT.